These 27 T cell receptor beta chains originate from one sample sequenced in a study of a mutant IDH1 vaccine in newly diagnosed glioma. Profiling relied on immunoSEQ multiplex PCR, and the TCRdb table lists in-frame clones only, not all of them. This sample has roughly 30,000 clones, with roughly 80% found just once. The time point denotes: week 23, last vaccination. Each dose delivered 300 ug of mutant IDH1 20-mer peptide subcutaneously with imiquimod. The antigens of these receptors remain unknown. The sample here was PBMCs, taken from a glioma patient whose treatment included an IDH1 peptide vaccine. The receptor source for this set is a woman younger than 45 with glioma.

The CDR3 region has the DNA TGCGCCAGCAGCCAAGAAACAGGGGGAAATGAGCAGTTCTTC. As protein: CASSQETGGNEQFF. The chain has TRBV4-3 and TRBJ2-1; 8 bases are shared with TRBD1. V lost 0 bases to trimming and J lost 7 bases; unmatched junction nucleotides: 2. Germline CDR1 reads LGHNA; CDR2 reads YSLEER. The CDR3 consists of 14 residues.

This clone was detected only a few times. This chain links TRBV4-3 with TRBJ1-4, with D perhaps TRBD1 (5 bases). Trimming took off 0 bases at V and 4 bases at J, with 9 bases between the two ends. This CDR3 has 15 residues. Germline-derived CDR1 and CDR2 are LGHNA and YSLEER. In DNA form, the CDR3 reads TGCGCCAGCAGCCAAGATGACAGTCTTAATGAAAAACTGTTTTTT. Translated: CASSQDDSLNEKLFF.

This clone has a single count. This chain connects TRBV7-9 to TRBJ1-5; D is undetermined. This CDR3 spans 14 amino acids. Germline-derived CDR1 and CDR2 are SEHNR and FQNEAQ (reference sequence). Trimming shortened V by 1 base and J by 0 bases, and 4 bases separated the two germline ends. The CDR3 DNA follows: TGTGCCAGCAGCTTAGATGCTAGCAATCAGCCCCAGCATTTT. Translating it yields CASSLDASNQPQHF.

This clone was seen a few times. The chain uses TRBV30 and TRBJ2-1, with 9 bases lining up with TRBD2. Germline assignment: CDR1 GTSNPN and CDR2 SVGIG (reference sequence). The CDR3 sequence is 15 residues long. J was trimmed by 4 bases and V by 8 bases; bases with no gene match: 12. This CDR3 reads CALEEERGVYNEQFF. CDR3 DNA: TGTGCCCTGGAGGAGGAGCGGGGGGTTTACAATGAGCAGTTCTTC.

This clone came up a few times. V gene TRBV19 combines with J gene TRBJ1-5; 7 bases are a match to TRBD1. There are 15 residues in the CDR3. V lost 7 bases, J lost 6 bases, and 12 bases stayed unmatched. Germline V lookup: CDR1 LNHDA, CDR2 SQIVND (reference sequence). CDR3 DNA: TGTGCCAGTAACACCGACAGGGCCATGATTCAGCCCCAGCATTTT. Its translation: CASNTDRAMIQPQHF.

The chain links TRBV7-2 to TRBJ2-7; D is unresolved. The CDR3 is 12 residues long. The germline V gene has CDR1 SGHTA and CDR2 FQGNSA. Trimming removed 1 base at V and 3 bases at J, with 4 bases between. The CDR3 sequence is CASSLVSYEQYF. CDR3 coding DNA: TGTGCCAGCAGCTTAGTGAGCTACGAGCAGTACTTC.

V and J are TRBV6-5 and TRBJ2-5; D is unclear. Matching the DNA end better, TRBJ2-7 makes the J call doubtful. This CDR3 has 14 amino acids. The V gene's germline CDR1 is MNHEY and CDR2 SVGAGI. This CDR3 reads CASRRTDSSYEQYF. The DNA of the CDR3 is TGTGCCAGCAGACGGACGGATAGCTCCTACGAGCAGTACTTC.

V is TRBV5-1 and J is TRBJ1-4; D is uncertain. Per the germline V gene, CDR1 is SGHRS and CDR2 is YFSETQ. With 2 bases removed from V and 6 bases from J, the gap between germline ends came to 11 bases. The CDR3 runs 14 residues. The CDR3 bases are TGCGCCAGCAGCTTCTACCGACTAGATGAAAAACTGTTTTTT. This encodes CASSFYRLDEKLFF.

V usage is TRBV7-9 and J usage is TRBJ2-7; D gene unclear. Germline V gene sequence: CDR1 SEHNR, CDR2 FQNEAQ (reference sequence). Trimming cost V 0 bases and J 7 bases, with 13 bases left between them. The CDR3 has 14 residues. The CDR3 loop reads CASSLALVAHEQYF. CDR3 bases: TGTGCCAGCAGCTTAGCGCTCGTAGCTCATGAGCAGTACTTC.

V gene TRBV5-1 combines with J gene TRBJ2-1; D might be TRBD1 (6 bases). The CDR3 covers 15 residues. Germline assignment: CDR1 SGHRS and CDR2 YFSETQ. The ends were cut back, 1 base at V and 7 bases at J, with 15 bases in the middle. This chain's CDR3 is CASSLTGTPNNEQFF. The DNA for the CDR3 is TGCGCCAGCAGCTTGACCGGGACACCCAATAATGAGCAGTTCTTC.

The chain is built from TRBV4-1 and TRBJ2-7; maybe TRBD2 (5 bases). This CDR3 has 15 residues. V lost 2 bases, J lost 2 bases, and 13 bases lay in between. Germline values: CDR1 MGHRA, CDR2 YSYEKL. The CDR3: CASSQSGDSTYEQYF. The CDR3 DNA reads TGCGCCAGCAGCCAATCCGGGGATTCTACCTACGAGCAGTACTTC.

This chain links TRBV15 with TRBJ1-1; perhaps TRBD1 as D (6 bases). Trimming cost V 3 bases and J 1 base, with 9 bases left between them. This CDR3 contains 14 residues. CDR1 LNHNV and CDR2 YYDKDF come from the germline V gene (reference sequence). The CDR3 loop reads CATSRGGGNTEAFF. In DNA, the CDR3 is TGTGCCACCAGCAGGGGAGGGGGGAACACTGAAGCTTTCTTT.

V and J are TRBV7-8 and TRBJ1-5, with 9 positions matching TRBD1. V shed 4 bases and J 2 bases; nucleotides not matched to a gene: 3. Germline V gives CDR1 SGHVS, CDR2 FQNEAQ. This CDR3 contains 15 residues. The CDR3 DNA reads TGTGCCAGCAGCTACAGGACAGGGGGCAATCAGCCCCAGCATTTT. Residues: CASSYRTGGNQPQHF.

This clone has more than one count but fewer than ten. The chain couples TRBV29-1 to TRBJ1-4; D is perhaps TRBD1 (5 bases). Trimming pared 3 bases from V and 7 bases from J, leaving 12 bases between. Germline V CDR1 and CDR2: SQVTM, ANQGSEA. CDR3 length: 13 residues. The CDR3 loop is CSVDGGEGEKLFF. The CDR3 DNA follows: TGCAGCGTTGATGGGGGAGAGGGTGAAAAACTGTTTTTT. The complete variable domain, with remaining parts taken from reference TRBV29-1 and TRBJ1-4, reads SAVISQKPSRDICQRGTSLTIQCQVDSQVTMMFWYRQQPGQSLTLIATANQGSEATYESGFVIDKFPISRPNLTFSTLTVSNMSPEDSSIYLCSVDGGEGEKLFFGSGTQLSVL.

The CDR3 here is CSAASGQGYNEQFF. CDR3 DNA: TGCAGCGCTGCCTCAGGACAGGGCTACAATGAGCAGTTCTTC. V and J are TRBV29-1 and TRBJ2-1; 8 positions agree with TRBD1. CDR3 length: 14 residues. The V segment lost 7 bases and the J segment 3 bases; nucleotides outside the gene matches: 8. In germline, CDR1 is SQVTM, CDR2 ANQGSEA.

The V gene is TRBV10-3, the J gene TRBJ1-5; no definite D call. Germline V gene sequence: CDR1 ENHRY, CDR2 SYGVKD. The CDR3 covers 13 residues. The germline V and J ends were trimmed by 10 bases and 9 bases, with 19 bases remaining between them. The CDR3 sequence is CATRMGSVGPQHF. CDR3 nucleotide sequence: TGTGCCACCCGAATGGGGTCGGTGGGGCCCCAGCATTTT.

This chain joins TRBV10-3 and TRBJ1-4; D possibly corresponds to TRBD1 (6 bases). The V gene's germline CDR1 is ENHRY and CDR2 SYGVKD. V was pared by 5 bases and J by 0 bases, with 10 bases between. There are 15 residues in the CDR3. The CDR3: CAISWDMPTNEKLFF. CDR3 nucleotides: TGTGCCATCAGTTGGGACATGCCAACTAATGAAAAACTGTTTTTT.

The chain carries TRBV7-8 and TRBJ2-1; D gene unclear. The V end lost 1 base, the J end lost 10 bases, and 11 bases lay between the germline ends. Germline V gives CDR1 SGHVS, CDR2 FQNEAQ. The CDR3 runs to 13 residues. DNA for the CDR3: TGTGCCAGCAGCTTAGAGAGGCTGGGAGAGCAGTTCTTC. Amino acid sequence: CASSLERLGEQFF.

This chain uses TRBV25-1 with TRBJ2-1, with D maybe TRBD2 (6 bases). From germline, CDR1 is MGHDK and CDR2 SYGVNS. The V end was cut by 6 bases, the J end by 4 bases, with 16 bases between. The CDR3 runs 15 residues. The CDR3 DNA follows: TGTGCCAGCAGGGGTGACGAGCGGGTATACAATGAGCAGTTCTTC. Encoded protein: CASRGDERVYNEQFF.

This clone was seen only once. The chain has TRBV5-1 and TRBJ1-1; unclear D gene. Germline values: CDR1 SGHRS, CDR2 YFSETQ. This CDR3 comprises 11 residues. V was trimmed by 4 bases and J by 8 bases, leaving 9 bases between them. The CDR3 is CASSQENEAFF. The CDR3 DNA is TGCGCCAGCAGCCAGGAGAACGAAGCTTTCTTT.

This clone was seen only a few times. This CDR3 is CASTQGDRQETQYF. CDR3 DNA sequence: TGCGCCAGCACCCAAGGGGACAGACAAGAGACCCAGTACTTC. V usage is TRBV5-1 and J usage is TRBJ2-5; 7 positions agree with TRBD1. CDR3 length: 14 amino acids. V was clipped by 6 bases and J by 2 bases; unmatched bases: 7. CDR1 is SGHRS and CDR2 is YFSETQ in the germline V gene.

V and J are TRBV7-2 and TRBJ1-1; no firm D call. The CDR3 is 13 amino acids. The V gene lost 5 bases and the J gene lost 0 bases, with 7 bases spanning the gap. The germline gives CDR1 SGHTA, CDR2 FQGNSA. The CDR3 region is CASSRGLNTEAFF. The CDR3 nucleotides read TGTGCCAGCAGCCGTGGTCTGAACACTGAAGCTTTCTTT. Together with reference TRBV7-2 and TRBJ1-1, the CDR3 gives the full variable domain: GAGVSQSPSNKVTEKGKDVELRCDPISGHTALYWYRQSLGQGLEFLIYFQGNSAPDKSGLPSDRFSAERTGGSVSTLTIQRTQQEDSAVYLCASSRGLNTEAFFGQGTRLTVV.

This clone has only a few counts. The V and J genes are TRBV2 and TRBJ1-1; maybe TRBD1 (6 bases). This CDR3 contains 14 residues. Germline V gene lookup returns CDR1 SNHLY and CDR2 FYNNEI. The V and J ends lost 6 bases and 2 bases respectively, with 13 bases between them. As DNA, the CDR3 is TGTGCCAGCAGGGTGGGCGGGGGCAACACTGAAGCTTTCTTT. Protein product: CASRVGGGNTEAFF.

In DNA, the CDR3 is TGCGCCAGCAGCCAAGATTTCCGGCAGGGCTACACCTTC. The encoded protein is CASSQDFRQGYTF. The chain combines TRBV4-1 with TRBJ1-2; D is unclear. The V gene's germline CDR1 is MGHRA and CDR2 YSYEKL. This CDR3 is built from 13 residues. With 0 bases removed from V and 8 bases from J, the gap between germline ends came to 10 bases.

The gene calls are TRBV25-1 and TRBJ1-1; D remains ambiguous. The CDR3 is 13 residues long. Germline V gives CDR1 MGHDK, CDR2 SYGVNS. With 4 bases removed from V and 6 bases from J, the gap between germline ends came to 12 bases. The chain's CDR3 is CASSARGSAEAFF. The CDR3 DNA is TGTGCCAGCAGTGCCCGAGGTAGCGCTGAAGCTTTCTTT. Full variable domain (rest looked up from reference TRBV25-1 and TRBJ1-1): EADIYQTPRYLVIGTGKKITLECSQTMGHDKMYWYQQDPGMELHLIHYSYGVNSTEKGDLSSESTVSRIRTEHFPLTLESARPSHTSQYLCASSARGSAEAFFGQGTRLTVV.

In nucleotides, the CDR3 is TGTGCCAGCAGGCCGGGACTACACCCCACAGATACGCAGTATTTT. As protein: CASRPGLHPTDTQYF. The rearrangement joins TRBV27 to TRBJ2-3, with TRBD2 identical over 7 bases. Unmatched junction bases numbered 8, after V lost 6 bases and J lost 2 bases. The CDR3 spans 15 residues. The V gene's germline CDR1 is MNHEY and CDR2 SMNVEV (reference sequence).

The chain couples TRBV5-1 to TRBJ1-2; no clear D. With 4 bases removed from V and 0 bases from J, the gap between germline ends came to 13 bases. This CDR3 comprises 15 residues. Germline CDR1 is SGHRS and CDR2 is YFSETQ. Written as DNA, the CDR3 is TGCGCCAGCAGCCCCCTCCAGGTTTCTAACTATGGCTACACCTTC. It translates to CASSPLQVSNYGYTF.